This TCR beta chain was recorded in a study of blood T cell repertoires in COVID-19. Looking at the study overall: The samples span acute and convalescent COVID-19 from the United States, Italy and Spain. Sources were T cells, B-cell-depleted T cells, or PBMCs; the material itself was cDNA or gDNA.

Seattle-derived patients entered the study during active infection and were followed longitudinally. The germline V gene encodes CDR1 MNHEY and CDR2 SVGAGI. Between the trimmed V and J ends, which lost 6 bases and 0 bases, there was a span of 12 bases. The CDR3 is 15 amino acids. Original processing methods: By means of reference gene primer amplification, nucleated cell counts were estimated. TCRdb's copy holds only in-frame clones and misses some; the assay was immunoSEQ multiplex PCR. V and J calls plus clone size are reproduced from that table; the DNA served to infer D and trimming. The repertoire holds roughly 300,000 clones, with about 81% as singletons.

Sequenced sample: peripheral blood. The rearrangement joins TRBV6-5 to TRBJ2-4; TRBD1 might be the D (5 bases). This receptor was taken from a human donor with COVID-19, enrolled during active disease. The donor label of this sample is uncertain. CDR3 DNA: TGTGCCAGCAGGGTGGACACTTTAGCCAAAAACATTCAGTACTTC. Protein sequence: CASRVDTLAKNIQYF.